These 14 T cell receptor beta chains came from one sample sequenced in a study of shared clonotypes between healthy human individuals. Only in-frame clones appear in the TCRdb table, and some are missing; sequencing was by immunoSEQ multiplex PCR. Counted here are around 1.1 million clones, about 80% occurring once; the ten biggest clones make up more than 0.85%. The sample was memory CD4+ T cells from PBMCs. Specified subset: CD45RA-negative fraction. The receptors come from a man younger than 35 in good health. Some clones in this sample may be carry-over from other donors' samples.

The chain uses TRBV9 and TRBJ2-1; 10 bases are shared with TRBD2. Looked up from germline, CDR1 is SGDLS and CDR2 is YYNGEE. V shed 1 base and J 15 bases; nucleotides not matched to a gene: 10. The CDR3 is 14 amino acids. CDR3: CASSVLAGVTPLFF. The CDR3 DNA reads TGTGCCAGCAGCGTACTAGCGGGAGTGACCCCGCTGTTCTTC.

This chain connects TRBV27 to TRBJ1-4; D remains ambiguous. CDR1 MNHEY and CDR2 SMNVEV come from the germline V gene (reference sequence). Between the trimmed V and J ends, which lost 5 bases and 0 bases, there was a span of 13 bases. The CDR3 sequence is 16 residues long. CDR3 residues: CASSPIATSTNEKLFF. The DNA of the CDR3 is TGTGCCAGCAGTCCCATTGCTACCTCAACTAATGAAAAACTGTTTTTT.

The V gene is TRBV7-3, the J gene TRBJ2-5; 8 nucleotides align to TRBD2. Germline CDR1 is SGHTA and CDR2 is FQGTGA. J was trimmed by 2 bases and V by 0 bases; bases with no gene match: 2. This CDR3 is built from 15 residues. CDR3 in DNA: TGTGCCAGCAGCTTAACGGGACTAGGTCAAGAGACCCAGTACTTC. It codes for CASSLTGLGQETQYF.

This rearrangement joins TRBV5-1 to TRBJ1-1, with D unresolved. The germline V gene has CDR1 SGHRS and CDR2 YFSETQ. This CDR3 has 15 residues. V lost 0 bases to trimming and J lost 1 base, with 10 bases between them. The CDR3 DNA reads as TGCGCCAGCAGCTTGGAAAGGGCGGAGAACACTGAAGCTTTCTTT. It codes for CASSLERAENTEAFF.

This clone was counted a single time. This may stem from a read error, because a much larger clone lies one nucleotide away. The V call is TRBV28, the J call TRBJ2-7; 9 bases fit TRBD2. The length of the CDR3 is 15 residues. The germline CDR1 and CDR2 sequences are MDHEN and SYDVKM. J gave up 4 bases and V 0 bases, and 4 bases lay outside the gene matches. The CDR3 loop is CASSLWAGGGYEQYF. CDR3 DNA: TGTGCCAGCAGTTTATGGGCGGGAGGGGGGTACGAGCAGTACTTC.

This chain links TRBV10-3 with TRBJ2-7; D is unresolved. The CDR3 spans 15 residues. The V end was cut by 0 bases, the J end by 3 bases, with 12 bases between. Per the germline V gene, CDR1 is ENHRY and CDR2 is SYGVKD. The CDR3: CAISESMARSYEQYF. The CDR3 nucleotides are TGTGCCATCAGTGAGTCTATGGCAAGGAGCTACGAGCAGTACTTC.

V gene TRBV18 combines with J gene TRBJ2-1; 11 bases align to TRBD2. The germline V gene encodes CDR1 KGHSH and CDR2 LQKENI. The V gene end was trimmed by 4 bases and the J gene end by 7 bases; junction bases not matched to a gene: 6. The CDR3 spans 15 residues. The CDR3 is CASSLTSGSANEQFF. As DNA, the CDR3 is TGTGCCAGCTCACTAACTAGCGGGAGTGCAAATGAGCAGTTCTTC.

J is TRBJ2-5 and V is TRBV28, with 11 bases that match TRBD1. The germline V gene has CDR1 MDHEN and CDR2 SYDVKM. The CDR3 extends over 15 amino acids. J was trimmed by 5 bases and V by 6 bases; bases with no gene match: 8. In nucleotides, the CDR3 is TGTGCCAGCAGGCGAGCCGGGACAGGGGGGGAGACCCAGTACTTC. Its protein product is CASRRAGTGGETQYF.

V and J are TRBV7-2 and TRBJ1-1; 8 positions agree with TRBD1. CDR3 length: 14 amino acids. Germline values: CDR1 SGHTA, CDR2 FQGNSA. V was pared by 5 bases and J by 7 bases, with 9 bases of the junction left unmatched. CDR3 in amino acids: CASSHGTGSREAFF. The CDR3, as DNA: TGTGCCAGCAGCCACGGGACAGGCTCCCGTGAAGCTTTCTTT.

This clone appeared a few times. Other DNA sequences in the same sample also yield this CDR3. The V and J genes are TRBV28 and TRBJ1-5; D is undetermined. Trimming took 2 bases from V and 7 from J, leaving 6 bases between them. The CDR3 length is 12 residues. Looked up from germline, CDR1 is MDHEN and CDR2 is SYDVKM. The CDR3: CASSLVSQPQHF. DNA of the CDR3: TGTGCCAGCAGTTTAGTCTCACAGCCCCAGCATTTT.

The J gene is TRBJ2-7, the V gene TRBV20-1; TRBD2 matches 8 bases. The CDR3 extends over 11 amino acids. V lost 7 bases, J lost 4 bases, and 3 bases stayed unmatched. From germline, CDR1 is DFQATT and CDR2 SNEGSKA (reference sequence). This chain's CDR3 is CSGSSGYEQYF. In DNA, the CDR3 is TGCAGTGGCTCTAGCGGGTACGAGCAGTACTTC.

The chain is built from TRBV18 and TRBJ1-2; unclear D gene. Germline V CDR1 and CDR2: KGHSH, LQKENI. The CDR3 is 14 residues long. V lost 3 bases and J lost 6, with 14 bases in between. The CDR3 region has the DNA TGTGCCAGCTCACCCAAAATCCGGACGGATGGCTACACCTTC. Residues: CASSPKIRTDGYTF. The variable domain in full, with the rest retrieved from reference TRBV18 and TRBJ1-2, is NAGVMQNPRHLVRRRGQEARLRCSPMKGHSHVYWYRQLPEEGLKFMVYLQKENIIDESGMPKERFSAEFPKEGPSILRIQQVVRGDSAAYFCASSPKIRTDGYTFGSGTRLTVV.

The gene calls are TRBV19 and TRBJ2-2; tentatively, D is TRBD2 (7 bases). From germline, CDR1 is LNHDA and CDR2 SQIVND (reference sequence). The germline V and J ends were trimmed by 3 bases and 6 bases, with 14 bases remaining between them. This CDR3 spans 15 amino acids. CDR3: CASSMAGAGAGELFF. The CDR3 DNA follows: TGTGCCAGTAGTATGGCGGGAGCAGGGGCCGGGGAGCTGTTTTTT. Combining the CDR3 with reference TRBV19 and TRBJ2-2 gives the whole variable domain DGGITQSPKYLFRKEGQNVTLSCEQNLNHDAMYWYRQDPGQGLRLIYYSQIVNDFQKGDIAEGYSVSREKKESFPLTVTSAQKNPTAFYLCASSMAGAGAGELFFGEGSRLTVL.

The chain employs TRBV5-1 and TRBJ1-4; D gene ambiguous. The germline V gene encodes CDR1 SGHRS and CDR2 YFSETQ. With 0 bases removed from V and 7 bases from J, the gap between germline ends came to 13 bases. The CDR3 extends over 15 amino acids. In DNA, the CDR3 is TGCGCCAGCAGCTTGGCCTTCGGCAAGGGTGAAAAACTGTTTTTT. This encodes CASSLAFGKGEKLFF.